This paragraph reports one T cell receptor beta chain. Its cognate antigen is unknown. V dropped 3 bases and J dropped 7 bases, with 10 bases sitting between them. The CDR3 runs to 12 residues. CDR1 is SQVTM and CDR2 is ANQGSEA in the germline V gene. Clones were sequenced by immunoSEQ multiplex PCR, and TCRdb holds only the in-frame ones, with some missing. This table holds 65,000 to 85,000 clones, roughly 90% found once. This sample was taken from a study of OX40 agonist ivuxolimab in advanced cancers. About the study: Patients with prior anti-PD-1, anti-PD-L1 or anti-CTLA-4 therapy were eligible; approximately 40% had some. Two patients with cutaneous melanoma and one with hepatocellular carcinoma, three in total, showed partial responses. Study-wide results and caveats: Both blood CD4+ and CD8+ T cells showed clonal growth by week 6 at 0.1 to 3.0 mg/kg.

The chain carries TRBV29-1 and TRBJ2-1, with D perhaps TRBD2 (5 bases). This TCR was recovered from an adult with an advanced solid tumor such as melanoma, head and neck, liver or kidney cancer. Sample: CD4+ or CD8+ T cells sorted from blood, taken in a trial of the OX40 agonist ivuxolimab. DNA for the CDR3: TGCAGCGTTGATGAGGGAGAGAATGAGCAGTTCTTC. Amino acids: CSVDEGENEQFF.